Detailed here is one T cell receptor beta chain. Its specificity is unknown. Aged roughly 6 to 100, donors were systemically healthy Caucasians from Russia. This sample is part of a study of blood T cells in healthy people across ages. Primers used in a second PCR of about 7 to 12 cycles were a sample-barcoded 5' primer and a J-beta primer mix. MiXCR was run by TCRdb on the 5' RACE reads, yielding one entry per CDR3 protein. The top ten hold approximately 20% of the sample, which has 850,000 to 1,300,000 distinct CDR3 sequences, 35% to 50% seen once. Study findings and constraints: Older age went with lower TCR beta diversity per million T cells, in a roughly linear way. Compared with aged donors, long-lived donors showed fewer expanded clones, suggesting selection. For the donors, CMV status was unknown and possibly confounded expanded clonotype changes.

The CDR3 is 16 amino acids. Germline V gene sequence: CDR1 SGHRS, CDR2 YFSETQ. J was trimmed by 11 bases and V by 4 bases; bases with no gene match: 17. The V and J genes are TRBV5-1 and TRBJ1-1; 10 positions match TRBD1. Sequences were obtained from blood. The receptor was derived from a woman aged 55-75 years in good health. DNA of the CDR3: TGCGCCAGCAGCCCAAGGACAGGGGGGCTATTAAAGGAGGCTTTCTTT. It codes for CASSPRTGGLLKEAFF.